The rows below give T cell receptor beta chains drawn from one sample of a study of shared clonotypes between healthy human individuals. Sequencing was performed with immunoSEQ multiplex PCR; in TCRdb, only in-frame clones are kept and a portion is missing. Of fewer than 3 million clones in the sample, just under 95% are singletons; the top ten hold 0.37%. Sequenced input: naive CD4+ T cells from PBMCs. The receptors were sampled from a man aged 18-30 years in good health. Some clones in this sample may be carry-over from other donors' samples. The CDR3 runs from the conserved cysteine through the conserved F or W. Each record gives: clone size, V gene, J gene, D gene, CDR3 length, CDR3 DNA, CDR3 protein. D genes are given only for firm matches. The listing skips clone size in some rows; elsewhere it reads once, few, many or a size class.

clone_size: .
v_call: TRBV7-9
j_call: TRBJ2-3
d_call: .
cdr3_length: 12
cdr3_nt: TGTGCCAGCAGCTTAGTTAATGGACCCCCAGATTTT
cdr3_aa: CASSLVNGPPDF

clone_size: .
v_call: TRBV6-6
j_call: TRBJ1-5
d_call: .
cdr3_length: 15
cdr3_nt: TGTGCCAGCAGTTACAGGACCGGGGTGGGGCAGCCCCAGCATTTT
cdr3_aa: CASSYRTGVGQPQHF

clone_size: .
v_call: TRBV27
j_call: TRBJ1-4
d_call: .
cdr3_length: 13
cdr3_nt: TGTGCCATCGACCCGGGTCCGAATGAAAAACTGTTTTTT
cdr3_aa: CAIDPGPNEKLFF

clone_size: .
v_call: TRBV5-4
j_call: TRBJ1-2
d_call: .
cdr3_length: 14
cdr3_nt: TGTGCCAGCAGCTTGGACGGAACTAACTATGGCTACACCTTC
cdr3_aa: CASSLDGTNYGYTF

clone_size: .
v_call: TRBV5-5
j_call: TRBJ1-1
d_call: .
cdr3_length: 16
cdr3_nt: TGTGCCAGCAGCTTGTACTGGACAGAGATGAACACTGAAGCTTTCTTT
cdr3_aa: CASSLYWTEMNTEAFF

clone_size: .
v_call: TRBV28
j_call: TRBJ2-7
d_call: TRBD2
cdr3_length: 16
cdr3_nt: TGTGCCAGCAGTTTATCCCAACCGGGACTAGCACACGAGCAGTACTTC
cdr3_aa: CASSLSQPGLAHEQYF

clone_size: .
v_call: TRBV6-6
j_call: TRBJ1-1
d_call: .
cdr3_length: 14
cdr3_nt: TGTGCCAGCAAGGCTGGGGGGCTGAACACTGAAGCTTTCTTT
cdr3_aa: CASKAGGLNTEAFF

clone_size: .
v_call: TRBV21-1
j_call: TRBJ2-7
d_call: .
cdr3_length: 17
cdr3_nt: TGTGCCAGCAGCAAGATAGGACAGGGAGGTTTATCCTACGAGCAGTACTTC
cdr3_aa: CASSKIGQGGLSYEQYF

clone_size: few
v_call: TRBV28
j_call: TRBJ2-4
d_call: .
cdr3_length: 14
cdr3_nt: TGTGCCAGCAGTTTACAGGGAGCCAAAAACATTCAGTACTTC
cdr3_aa: CASSLQGAKNIQYF

clone_size: .
v_call: TRBV7-6
j_call: TRBJ2-1
d_call: .
cdr3_length: 16
cdr3_nt: TGTGCCAGCAGCCTCCGTCAGGGGAGCTCCTACAATGAGCAGTTCTTC
cdr3_aa: CASSLRQGSSYNEQFF

clone_size: .
v_call: TRBV5-1
j_call: TRBJ1-2
d_call: .
cdr3_length: 14
cdr3_nt: TGCGCCAGCAGCTTGGTTGCCAGCAACTATGGCTACACCTTC
cdr3_aa: CASSLVASNYGYTF

clone_size: .
v_call: TRBV28
j_call: TRBJ2-7
d_call: TRBD2
cdr3_length: 18
cdr3_nt: TGTGCCAGCAGTTTAGGTTTAGCGGGAGCGCTCATCTCCTACGAGCAGTACTTC
cdr3_aa: CASSLGLAGALISYEQYF

clone_size: .
v_call: TRBV19
j_call: TRBJ1-2
d_call: .
cdr3_length: 16
cdr3_nt: TGTGCCAGTATGGGGGACGAAATAGGCTCTAACTATGGCTACACCTTC
cdr3_aa: CASMGDEIGSNYGYTF

clone_size: once
v_call: TRBV30
j_call: TRBJ2-7
d_call: .
cdr3_length: 17
cdr3_nt: TGTGCCTGGCGATACTTAAACAGATCTGGGCTAATTGACGAGCAGTACTTC
cdr3_aa: CAWRYLNRSGLIDEQYF

clone_size: .
v_call: TRBV28
j_call: TRBJ2-3
d_call: .
cdr3_length: 13
cdr3_nt: TGTGCCAGCAGTCCTAGCCCGAGAGATACGCAGTATTTT
cdr3_aa: CASSPSPRDTQYF

clone_size: few
v_call: TRBV7-2
j_call: TRBJ1-1
d_call: .
cdr3_length: 14
cdr3_nt: TGTGCCAGCAGCTCTCTGGGGTCCCACACTGAAGCTTTCTTT
cdr3_aa: CASSSLGSHTEAFF

clone_size: .
v_call: TRBV10-2
j_call: TRBJ2-5
d_call: TRBD2
cdr3_length: 15
cdr3_nt: TGCGCCAGCAAAAGACTAGCGGGAGACGTAGAGACCCAGTACTTC
cdr3_aa: CASKRLAGDVETQYF

clone_size: .
v_call: TRBV5-4
j_call: TRBJ2-3
d_call: .
cdr3_length: 16
cdr3_nt: TGTGCCAGCAGCAGCTCCGGGCTAGCGCTTGCAGATACGCAGTATTTT
cdr3_aa: CASSSSGLALADTQYF

clone_size: .
v_call: TRBV2
j_call: TRBJ1-4
d_call: .
cdr3_length: 14
cdr3_nt: TGTGCCAGCAGTGAAGGGGGGAGGGGAGAAAAACTGTTTTTT
cdr3_aa: CASSEGGRGEKLFF

clone_size: .
v_call: TRBV6-1
j_call: TRBJ2-7
d_call: TRBD1
cdr3_length: 13
cdr3_nt: TGTGCCAGCAGTGAAGGAGGGGGCTTCGAGCAGTACTTC
cdr3_aa: CASSEGGGFEQYF

clone_size: .
v_call: TRBV2
j_call: TRBJ2-2
d_call: .
cdr3_length: 13
cdr3_nt: TGTGCCAGCAGTGAATTAAGCTTCCGGGAGCTGTTTTTT
cdr3_aa: CASSELSFRELFF

clone_size: .
v_call: TRBV21-1
j_call: TRBJ2-3
d_call: .
cdr3_length: 19
cdr3_nt: TGTGCCAGCAGCAAAAATGGGACTAGCGGGAATACCTCCACAGATACGCAGTATTTT
cdr3_aa: CASSKNGTSGNTSTDTQYF

clone_size: .
v_call: TRBV7-3
j_call: TRBJ2-6
d_call: .
cdr3_length: 16
cdr3_nt: TGTGCCAGCAGCCCCCGGGATGGGACTGGGGCCAACGTCCTGACTTTC
cdr3_aa: CASSPRDGTGANVLTF

clone_size: .
v_call: TRBV7-8
j_call: TRBJ2-7
d_call: TRBD2
cdr3_length: 14
cdr3_nt: TGTGCCAGCAGCTTTGGGACGGGGGGTTACGAGCAGTACTTC
cdr3_aa: CASSFGTGGYEQYF

clone_size: .
v_call: TRBV5-1
j_call: TRBJ2-6
d_call: .
cdr3_length: 15
cdr3_nt: TGCGCCAGCAGCCCACAGGGAGCTGGGGCCAACGTCCTGACTTTC
cdr3_aa: CASSPQGAGANVLTF

clone_size: .
v_call: TRBV9
j_call: TRBJ1-1
d_call: TRBD1
cdr3_length: 15
cdr3_nt: TGTGCCAGCAGCCCGGGACAGGGTACCCAAACTGAAGCTTTCTTT
cdr3_aa: CASSPGQGTQTEAFF

clone_size: .
v_call: TRBV6-1
j_call: TRBJ1-1
d_call: TRBD1
cdr3_length: 15
cdr3_nt: TGTGCCAGCACCCGGACAGGGGGCTTTCACACTGAAGCTTTCTTT
cdr3_aa: CASTRTGGFHTEAFF

clone_size: .
v_call: TRBV5-4
j_call: TRBJ1-1
d_call: TRBD1
cdr3_length: 15
cdr3_nt: TGTGCCAGCAGCTCACCCGTGACAGGGAGCACTGAAGCTTTCTTT
cdr3_aa: CASSSPVTGSTEAFF

clone_size: .
v_call: TRBV13
j_call: TRBJ2-5
d_call: TRBD2
cdr3_length: 17
cdr3_nt: TGTGCCAGCAGCTTCTCTTGGACTAGCGGGAGTGGGGAGACCCAGTACTTC
cdr3_aa: CASSFSWTSGSGETQYF

clone_size: .
v_call: TRBV6-5
j_call: TRBJ2-4
d_call: TRBD2
cdr3_length: 15
cdr3_nt: TGTGCCAGCAGTTACTCGAGTCTCCGGGGGGACATTCAGTACTTC
cdr3_aa: CASSYSSLRGDIQYF

clone_size: few
v_call: TRBV19
j_call: TRBJ2-1
d_call: TRBD1
cdr3_length: 15
cdr3_nt: TGTGCCAGTAGTGTGGGACAGGGGATCGTCAATGAGCAGTTCTTC
cdr3_aa: CASSVGQGIVNEQFF

clone_size: .
v_call: TRBV5-1
j_call: TRBJ2-2
d_call: .
cdr3_length: 16
cdr3_nt: TGCGCCAGCAGCTGGGGGGGCGCGAGAGACACCGGGGAGCTGTTTTTT
cdr3_aa: CASSWGGARDTGELFF